The 24 T cell receptor beta chains below come from one sample, sequenced in a study of blood T cells in healthy people across ages. A second roughly 6 to 11 cycle PCR used barcoded and J-beta primers. TCRdb reprocessed the 5' RACE reads via MiXCR and lists one record per CDR3 protein. The sample has 1.5 million or so distinct CDR3 sequences, approximately 39% seen once. Material for sequencing was blood. The receptors originated from a woman in her late teens or twenties in good health.

In its sample, this clonotype was seen a few times. J is TRBJ2-4 and V is TRBV27; 11 nucleotides agree with TRBD2. The germline gives CDR1 MNHEY, CDR2 SMNVEV (reference sequence). This CDR3 contains 23 residues. The V and J ends lost 8 bases and 1 base, in that order; junction bases with no gene match: 28. For the CDR3, the DNA is TGTGCCAGCGGTCCCCTTCGTAGGGGGCTGGAACTAGCGGGAGTGGTGGCCAAAAACATTCAGTACTTC. Translating it yields CASGPLRRGLELAGVVAKNIQYF.

This clonotype was counted between two and nine times. V is TRBV2 and J is TRBJ2-3, with TRBD1 matching over 7 bases. Trimming removed 7 bases from V and 1 base from J; junction bases left unmatched: 5. The germline V gene encodes CDR1 SNHLY and CDR2 FYNNEI. The CDR3 covers 14 residues. The CDR3 region is CASKFQGGTDTQYF. CDR3 DNA: TGTGCCAGCAAATTCCAGGGGGGCACAGATACGCAGTATTTT.

The sample holds one count of this clonotype. CDR3 nucleotides: TGCGCCAGCAGCCAAGATGGGGGGACTAGCGGGGGAGATACGCAGTATTTT. This translates into CASSQDGGTSGGDTQYF. The chain combines TRBV4-3 with TRBJ2-3; TRBD2 aligns across 14 bases. CDR1 is LGHNA and CDR2 is YSLEER in the germline V gene. The length of the CDR3 is 17 residues. J was trimmed by 5 bases and V by 0 bases; bases with no gene match: 4.

Comments on this clonotype: The junction departs from the called germline gene at one end, perhaps through a read error. The rearrangement links TRBV6-1 to TRBJ2-4; TRBD1 is a possible D gene (6 bases). The CDR3 has 17 residues. The germline V gene encodes CDR1 MNHNS and CDR2 SASEGT. CDR3 region: CASSKADSTIAKNIQYF. Written as DNA, the CDR3 is TGTGCCAGCAGTAAAGCGGACAGCACTATAGCCAAAAACATTCAGTACTTC.

The chain couples TRBV20-1 to TRBJ2-4; D perhaps matches TRBD2 (6 bases). Gene TRBJ2-7 matches the end of the DNA better, so the J call may be wrong. CDR3 length equals 13 residues. The germline gives CDR1 DFQATT, CDR2 SNEGSKA (reference sequence). The CDR3 DNA follows: TGCAGTGCTTCCCGGGACTCGACCCTCGAGCAGTACTTC. This encodes CSASRDSTLEQYF.

V gene TRBV18 combines with J gene TRBJ2-7, with 7 bases identical to TRBD1. Losses at the gene ends were 2 bases for V and 2 bases for J; bases not matched to a gene: 6. Germline V CDR1 and CDR2: KGHSH, LQKENI. The CDR3 is 15 amino acids. This CDR3 is CASSPGQGETYEQYF. For the CDR3, the DNA is TGTGCCAGCTCACCAGGGCAGGGGGAAACCTACGAGCAGTACTTC.

In DNA form, the CDR3 reads TGTGCCAGCAGCTTTGGGCTACGGGAGCGGGAGGATTTCTACGAGCAGTACTTC. The encoded protein is CASSFGLREREDFYEQYF. The V and J genes are TRBV7-2 and TRBJ2-7; 9 bases map to TRBD2. J lost 3 bases, V lost 3 bases, and 15 bases had no gene match. CDR1 is SGHTA, CDR2 FQGNSA, per germline. CDR3 length equals 18 residues.

The J gene is TRBJ1-1, the V gene TRBV5-1; tentative D call: TRBD1 (6 bases). With 4 bases removed from V and 0 bases from J, the gap between germline ends came to 13 bases. Germline-derived CDR1 and CDR2 are SGHRS and YFSETQ. This CDR3 spans 15 amino acids. CDR3 DNA sequence: TGCGCCAGCAGCCCCTCCAGGGACATGAACACTGAAGCTTTCTTT. It yields the protein CASSPSRDMNTEAFF.

V and J are TRBV30 and TRBJ2-5; D may be TRBD1 or TRBD2 (5 bases each). The J call is in doubt because the DNA end fits TRBJ2-7 better. Looked up from germline, CDR1 is GTSNPN and CDR2 is SVGIG (reference sequence). The CDR3 has 14 amino acids. CDR3 bases: TGTGCCTGGAGCCCCGGGACGGGATTATACGAGCAGTACTTC. Translation gives CAWSPGTGLYEQYF.

V usage is TRBV27 and J usage is TRBJ2-2; TRBD2 agrees at 9 bases. J lost 4 bases, V lost 6 bases, and 6 bases had no gene match. Germline assignment: CDR1 MNHEY and CDR2 SMNVEV (reference sequence). The CDR3 sequence is 15 residues long. This CDR3 reads CASRTGTSSTGELFF. The CDR3 DNA reads as TGTGCCAGCAGAACCGGGACTAGCAGCACCGGGGAGCTGTTTTTT.

The rearrangement links TRBV12-3 or TRBV12-4 to TRBJ1-6; unclear D gene. V lost 6 bases and J 3 bases, leaving 9 bases between the germline ends. This CDR3 is built from 14 residues. DNA for the CDR3: TGTGCCAGCAGGTCTCAAGACTATAATTCACCCCTCCACTTT. Translating gives CASRSQDYNSPLHF.

A single count supports this clonotype. V usage is TRBV4-2 and J usage is TRBJ2-2; either TRBD1 or TRBD2 may fit D (5 bases each). The CDR3 loop spans 16 amino acids. Germline V gene lookup returns CDR1 LGHNA and CDR2 YNFKEQ. Trimming stripped 0 bases from V and 6 bases from J, with 14 bases between. CDR3 amino acids: CASSQDVDGDAGELFF. DNA of the CDR3: TGTGCCAGCAGCCAAGATGTCGACGGGGACGCCGGGGAGCTGTTTTTT.

The chain uses TRBV11-2 and TRBJ2-2; D remains ambiguous. Trimming stripped 6 bases from V and 2 bases from J, with 7 bases between. Germline V gene lookup returns CDR1 SGHAT and CDR2 FQNNGV. The length of the CDR3 is 13 residues. The CDR3 protein is CASRLSNTGELFF. The DNA of the CDR3 is TGTGCCAGCAGACTTAGCAACACCGGGGAGCTGTTTTTT.

In this sample, this clonotype turned up a few times. V is TRBV4-3 and J is TRBJ2-4; TRBD2 matches at 8 bases. Unmatched junction bases numbered 22, after V lost 0 bases and J lost 0 bases. The V gene's germline CDR1 is LGHNA and CDR2 YSLEER. The CDR3 loop spans 23 amino acids. The DNA for the CDR3 is TGCGCCAGCAGCCAAGATCTGCCCTTGAGGAGCGGGAGTGGGAGACTAGCCAAAAACATTCAGTACTTC. This gives the protein CASSQDLPLRSGSGRLAKNIQYF.

The chain recombines TRBV2 with TRBJ2-1; 8 nucleotides line up with TRBD1. J was trimmed by 8 bases and V by 4 bases; bases with no gene match: 10. CDR1 and CDR2 (germline): SNHLY, FYNNEI. This CDR3 is built from 15 residues. CDR3 sequence reads: CASSAFAGGKDEQFF. DNA for the CDR3: TGTGCCAGCAGTGCATTCGCAGGGGGCAAGGATGAGCAGTTCTTC. Combining the CDR3 with reference TRBV2 and TRBJ2-1 gives the whole variable domain EPEVTQTPSHQVTQMGQEVILRCVPISNHLYFYWYRQILGQKVEFLVSFYNNEISEKSEIFDDQFSVERPDGSNFTLKIRSTKLEDSAMYFCASSAFAGGKDEQFFGPGTRLTVL.

A few counts support this clonotype. The chain employs TRBV30 and TRBJ2-5, with 7 bases that match TRBD1. The J call may be wrong; the DNA end is better matched by TRBJ2-7. Looked up from germline, CDR1 is GTSNPN and CDR2 is SVGIG (reference sequence). CDR3 length: 13 residues. The CDR3 here is CAWSGVGGNEQYF. The DNA of the CDR3 is TGTGCCTGGAGTGGGGTAGGGGGCAACGAGCAGTACTTC.

The chain has TRBV20-1 and TRBJ2-7; D remains ambiguous. The CDR3 covers 14 residues. Germline V gives CDR1 DFQATT, CDR2 SNEGSKA (reference sequence). V lost 0 bases and J 3 bases, leaving 12 bases between the germline ends. CDR3: CSAREMTTNYEQYF. The CDR3 coding sequence is TGCAGTGCTAGAGAAATGACGACGAACTACGAGCAGTACTTC.

This clonotype was detected only a few times. The junction differs from germline at one of its ends, possibly a read error. The gene calls are TRBV7-7 and TRBJ2-1; TRBD2 agrees at 10 bases. This CDR3 is 13 amino acids long. Germline CDR1 is SSHAT and CDR2 is FNYEAQ (reference sequence). Written as DNA, the CDR3 is TGTGCTAGCAGCTTCTCTAGCGGGAGCGAGCAGTTCTTC. Protein product: CASSFSSGSEQFF.

This clonotype was found a few times. The chain has TRBV4-1 and TRBJ1-3; D not resolved. This CDR3 comprises 17 residues. V lost 2 bases and J lost 0, with 14 bases in between. Germline CDR1 reads MGHRA; CDR2 reads YSYEKL. The CDR3 DNA reads TGCGCCAGCAGCCAACTACTCCCACAAGTCTCTGGAAACACCATATATTTT. Its translation is CASSQLLPQVSGNTIYF.

V is TRBV6-2 or TRBV6-3 and J is TRBJ2-7; 9 bases match TRBD2. After removal of 5 bases from V and 5 bases from J, the junction contained 7 bases not matched to a gene. The germline CDR1 and CDR2 sequences are MNHEY and SVGEGT. The CDR3 totals 14 residues. CDR3 nucleotides: TGTGCCAGCAGTCTAGCGGGACCTTCCCACGAGCAGTACTTC. Its protein is CASSLAGPSHEQYF.

This clonotype showed up many times. The chain combines TRBV10-3 with TRBJ2-1, with TRBD2 as a possible D gene (6 bases). Per germline, CDR1 ENHRY and CDR2 SYGVKD. The CDR3 is 18 residues long. V lost 10 bases and J 1 base, leaving 26 bases between the germline ends. CDR3 DNA sequence: TGTGCCACCGGGGGAGGTGGGGAGTTAATAATATCCTACAATGAGCAGTTCTTC. It specifies CATGGGGELIISYNEQFF.

The chain joins TRBV11-2 to TRBJ2-1; D possibly corresponds to TRBD2 (6 bases). This CDR3 has 17 residues. Germline V gene sequence: CDR1 SGHAT, CDR2 FQNNGV. V was pared by 5 bases and J by 4 bases, with 21 bases between. In DNA, the CDR3 is TGTGCCAGCAGCCCAGTTCTCTGGGGGGATCGTTACAATGAGCAGTTCTTC. Protein sequence: CASSPVLWGDRYNEQFF.

In this sample, this clonotype turned up a few times. The chain combines TRBV3-1 with TRBJ2-1; 13 nucleotides agree with TRBD2. CDR1 LGHDT and CDR2 YNNKEL come from the germline V gene (reference sequence). The CDR3 loop spans 16 amino acids. J lost 5 bases, V lost 2 bases, and 3 bases had no gene match. The CDR3 coding sequence is TGTGCCAGCAGCCAACGACTAGCGGGAGGCCACAATGAGCAGTTCTTC. Translation: CASSQRLAGGHNEQFF.

The chain joins TRBV9 to TRBJ2-1, with 10 bases that match TRBD2. J was trimmed by 7 bases and V by 1 base; bases with no gene match: 5. The CDR3 is 15 residues long. Germline assignment: CDR1 SGDLS and CDR2 YYNGEE. Written as DNA, the CDR3 is TGTGCCAGCAGCGTATCTAGCGGGAGTCGTAATGAGCAGTTCTTC. It translates to CASSVSSGSRNEQFF.